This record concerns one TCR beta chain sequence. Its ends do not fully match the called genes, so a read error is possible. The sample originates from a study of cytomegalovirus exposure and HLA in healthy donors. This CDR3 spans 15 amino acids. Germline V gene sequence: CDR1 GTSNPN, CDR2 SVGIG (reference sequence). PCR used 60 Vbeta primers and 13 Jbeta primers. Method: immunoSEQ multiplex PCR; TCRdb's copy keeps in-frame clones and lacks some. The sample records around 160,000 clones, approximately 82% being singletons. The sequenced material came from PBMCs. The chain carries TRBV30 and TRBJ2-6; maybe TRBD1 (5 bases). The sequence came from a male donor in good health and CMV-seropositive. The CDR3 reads CAWSVGSSGANGLTF. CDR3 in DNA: TGTGCCTGGAGTGTTGGTTCCTCTGGGGCCAACGGCCTGACTTTC. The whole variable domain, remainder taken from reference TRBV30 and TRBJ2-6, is SQTIHQWPATLVQPVGSPLSLECTVEGTSNPNLYWYRQAAGRGLQLLFYSVGIGQISSEVPQNLSASRPQDRQFILSSKKLLLSDSGFYLCAWSVGSSGANGLTFGAGSRLTVL.